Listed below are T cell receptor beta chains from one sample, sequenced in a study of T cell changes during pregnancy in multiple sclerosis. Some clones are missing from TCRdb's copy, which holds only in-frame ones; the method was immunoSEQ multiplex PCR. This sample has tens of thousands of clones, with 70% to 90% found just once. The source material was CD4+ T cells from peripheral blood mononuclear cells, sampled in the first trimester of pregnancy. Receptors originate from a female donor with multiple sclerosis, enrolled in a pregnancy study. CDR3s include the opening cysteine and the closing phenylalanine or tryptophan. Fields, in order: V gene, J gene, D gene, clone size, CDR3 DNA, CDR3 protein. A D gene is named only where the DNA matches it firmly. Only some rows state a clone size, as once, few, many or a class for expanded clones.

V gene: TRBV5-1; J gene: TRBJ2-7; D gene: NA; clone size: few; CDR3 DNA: TGCGCCAGCACTATTTTGACAGGGACCGGGAGGGACGAGCAGTACTTC; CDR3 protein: CASTILTGTGRDEQYF
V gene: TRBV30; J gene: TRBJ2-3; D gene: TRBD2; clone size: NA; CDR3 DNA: TGTGCCTGGAGTACCGGGGGAGGGGCAGATACGCAGTATTTT; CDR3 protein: CAWSTGGGADTQYF
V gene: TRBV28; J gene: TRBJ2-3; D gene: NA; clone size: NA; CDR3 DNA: TGTGCCAGCAAGATTGGCGGGGAAACAGATACGCAGTATTTT; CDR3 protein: CASKIGGETDTQYF
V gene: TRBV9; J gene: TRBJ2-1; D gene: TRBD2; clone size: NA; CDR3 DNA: TGTGCCAGCAGCCACCCCGGGGGGGCCGGGTCCTACAATGAGCAGTTCTTC; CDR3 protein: CASSHPGGAGSYNEQFF
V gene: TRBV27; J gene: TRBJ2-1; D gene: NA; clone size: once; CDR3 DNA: TGTGCCAGCAGCTTTGCCGCGGGACGCCTCTCCTACAATGAGCAGTTCTTC; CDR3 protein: CASSFAAGRLSYNEQFF
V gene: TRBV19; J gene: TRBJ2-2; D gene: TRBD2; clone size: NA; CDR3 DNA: TGTGCCAGTAGGACTAGCGGTTACACCGGGGAGCTGTTTTTT; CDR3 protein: CASRTSGYTGELFF
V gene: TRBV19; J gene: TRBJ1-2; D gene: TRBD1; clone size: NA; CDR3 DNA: TGTGCCAGTAGTACCGACGGACAGGGGGCTGGTGGCTACACCTTC; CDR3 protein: CASSTDGQGAGGYTF
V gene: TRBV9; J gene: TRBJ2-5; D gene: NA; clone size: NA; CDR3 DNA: TGTGCCAGCGGCCGGGGGTTTGAAAAGACCCAGTACTTC; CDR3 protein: CASGRGFEKTQYF
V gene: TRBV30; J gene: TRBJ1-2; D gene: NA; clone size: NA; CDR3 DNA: TGTGCCTATCTACAAGGGGGACGGCGGGGCTACACCTTC; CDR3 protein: CAYLQGGRRGYTF
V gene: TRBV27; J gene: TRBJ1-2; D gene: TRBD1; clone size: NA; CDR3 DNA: TGTGCCAGCAGTTTGACAGGGGGCAACTATGGCTACACCTTC; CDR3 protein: CASSLTGGNYGYTF
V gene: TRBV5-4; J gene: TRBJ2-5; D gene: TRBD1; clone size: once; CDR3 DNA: TGTGCCAGCAGCTCGGGACAGGGGATCGGAGAGACCCAGTACTTC; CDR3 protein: CASSSGQGIGETQYF
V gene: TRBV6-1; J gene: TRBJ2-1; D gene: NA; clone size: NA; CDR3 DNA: TGTGCCAGCAGTGGCAGGCTGGGGGAGCGGGCCCCCAATGAGCAGTTCTTC; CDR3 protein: CASSGRLGERAPNEQFF
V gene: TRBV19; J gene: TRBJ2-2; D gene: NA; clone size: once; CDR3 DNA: TGTGCCAGTAGTACGTACAACAGGGTAACCGGGGAGCTGTTTTTT; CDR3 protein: CASSTYNRVTGELFF
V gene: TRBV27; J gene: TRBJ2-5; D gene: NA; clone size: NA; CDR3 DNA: TGTGCCAGCAGTTTATGGAGGGGTGGGGGGAGGCAAGAGACCCAGTACTTC; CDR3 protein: CASSLWRGGGRQETQYF
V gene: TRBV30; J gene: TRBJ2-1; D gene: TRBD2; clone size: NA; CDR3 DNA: TGTGCCTGGACCACTAGCGGGACGAACAATGAGCAGTTCTTC; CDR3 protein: CAWTTSGTNNEQFF
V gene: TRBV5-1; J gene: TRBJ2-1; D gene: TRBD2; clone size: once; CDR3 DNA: TGCGCCAGCAGCTTGCGGCCTAGCGGGAACTACAATGAGCAGTTCTTC; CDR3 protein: CASSLRPSGNYNEQFF
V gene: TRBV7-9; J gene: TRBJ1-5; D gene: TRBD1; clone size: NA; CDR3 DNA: TGTGCCAGCAGCTTGGGACAGGGAGATCAGCCCCAGCATTTT; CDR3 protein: CASSLGQGDQPQHF
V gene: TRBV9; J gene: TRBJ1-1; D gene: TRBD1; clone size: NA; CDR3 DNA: TGTGCCAGCAGCGTCTACGACAGGGGAGGGACTGAAGCTTTCTTT; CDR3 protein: CASSVYDRGGTEAFF
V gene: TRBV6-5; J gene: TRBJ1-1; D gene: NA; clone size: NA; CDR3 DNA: TGTGCCAGCAGTTCGGACAGGAACACTGAAGCTTTCTTT; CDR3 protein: CASSSDRNTEAFF
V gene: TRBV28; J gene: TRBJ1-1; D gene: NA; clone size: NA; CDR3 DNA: TGTGCCAGCAGTCACAGGGCCCCCATGAACACTGAAGCTTTCTTT; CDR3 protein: CASSHRAPMNTEAFF
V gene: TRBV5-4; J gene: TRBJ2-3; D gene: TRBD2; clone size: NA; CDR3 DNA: TGTGCCAGCAGCCGAGCTGAGGGAGGGTGGGATACGCAGTATTTT; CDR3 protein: CASSRAEGGWDTQYF
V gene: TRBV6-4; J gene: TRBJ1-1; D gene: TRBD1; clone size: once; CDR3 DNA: TGTGCCAGCAGCAGGGATCAACAGGGGGAAGCTTTCTTT; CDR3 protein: CASSRDQQGEAFF
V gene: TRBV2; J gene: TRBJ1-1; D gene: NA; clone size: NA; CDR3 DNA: TGTGCCAGCAGTACGACTAGGGGAAAGGGCACTGAAGCTTTCTTT; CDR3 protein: CASSTTRGKGTEAFF
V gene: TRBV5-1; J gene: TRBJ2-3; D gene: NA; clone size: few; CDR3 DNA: TGCGCCAGCAGCTTGGGCGGGACTCGCACAGATACGCAGTATTTT; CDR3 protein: CASSLGGTRTDTQYF
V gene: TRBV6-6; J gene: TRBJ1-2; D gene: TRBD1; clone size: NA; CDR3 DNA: TGTGCCAGCAGCGATCGGGACAGGGGATACTATGGCTACACCTTC; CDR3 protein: CASSDRDRGYYGYTF
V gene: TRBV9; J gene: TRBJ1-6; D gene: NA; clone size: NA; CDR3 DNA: TGTGCCAGCAGCGTACGACCCTTACGGGCCACCGGGGGAAAGGATTCACCCCTCCACTTT; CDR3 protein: CASSVRPLRATGGKDSPLHF
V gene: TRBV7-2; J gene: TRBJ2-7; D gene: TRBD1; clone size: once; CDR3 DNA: TGTGCCAGCAGCTTAGAACGAGGACAGGGGTACGAGCAGTACTTC; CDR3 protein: CASSLERGQGYEQYF
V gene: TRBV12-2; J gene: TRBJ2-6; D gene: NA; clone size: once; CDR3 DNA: TGTGCAAGTCGCTTAGAGCACCTAGCGGGAGGTCGTCTCTCTGGGGCCAACGTCCTGACTTTC; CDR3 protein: CASRLEHLAGGRLSGANVLTF
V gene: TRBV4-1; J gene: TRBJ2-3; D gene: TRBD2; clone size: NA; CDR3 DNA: TGCGCCAGCAGCCAAGACCTCGGGACTAGCGGGAGAGTCGCATATACGCAGTATTTT; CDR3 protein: CASSQDLGTSGRVAYTQYF
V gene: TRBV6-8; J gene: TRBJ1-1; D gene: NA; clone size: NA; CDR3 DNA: TGTGCCAGCAAAAGCAGGCTGAACACTGAAGCTTTCTTT; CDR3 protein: CASKSRLNTEAFF
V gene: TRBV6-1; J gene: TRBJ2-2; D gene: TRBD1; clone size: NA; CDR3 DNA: TGTGCCAGCACTTGGACAGGGTCCAACACCGGGGAGCTGTTTTTT; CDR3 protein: CASTWTGSNTGELFF
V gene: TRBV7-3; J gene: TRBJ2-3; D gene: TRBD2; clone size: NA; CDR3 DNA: TGTGCCAGCAGCCTGGGAGGGAACACAGATACGCAGTATTTT; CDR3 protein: CASSLGGNTDTQYF
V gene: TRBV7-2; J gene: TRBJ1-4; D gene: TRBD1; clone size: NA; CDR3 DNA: TGTGCCAGCAGCCTGGGACAGGGGGTCTGGGGTGAAAAACTGTTTTTT; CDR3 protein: CASSLGQGVWGEKLFF
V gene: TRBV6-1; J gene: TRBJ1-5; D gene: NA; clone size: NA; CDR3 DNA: TGTGCCAGCAGTGAAAACAATAACAATCAGCCCCAGCATTTT; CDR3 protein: CASSENNNNQPQHF
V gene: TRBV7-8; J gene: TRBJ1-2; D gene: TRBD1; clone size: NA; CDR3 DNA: TGTGCCAGCAGCCTGGGACAGGGAGAAGGCGGCTACACCTTC; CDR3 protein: CASSLGQGEGGYTF
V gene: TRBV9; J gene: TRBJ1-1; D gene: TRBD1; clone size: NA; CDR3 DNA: TGTGCCAGCAGTGAGACAGGGGGCCTTTTGAACACTGAAGCTTTCTTT; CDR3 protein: CASSETGGLLNTEAFF
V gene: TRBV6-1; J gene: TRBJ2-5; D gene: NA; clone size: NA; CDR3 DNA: TGTGCCAGCTTCGAAACAAACCAAGAGACCCAGTACTTC; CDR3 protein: CASFETNQETQYF
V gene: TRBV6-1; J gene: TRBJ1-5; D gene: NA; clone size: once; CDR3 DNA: TGTGCCAGCAACAGAAGGAATCAGCCCCAGCATTTT; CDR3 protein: CASNRRNQPQHF
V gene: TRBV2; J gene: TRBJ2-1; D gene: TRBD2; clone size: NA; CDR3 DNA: TGTGCCAGCAGTGAAGGGACTAGCGGGAGACATGAGCAGTTCTTC; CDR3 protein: CASSEGTSGRHEQFF
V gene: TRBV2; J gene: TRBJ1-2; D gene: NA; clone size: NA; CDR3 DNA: TGTGCCAGCAGGTATACACAGGGATTTCCAAACTATGGCTACACCTTC; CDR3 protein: CASRYTQGFPNYGYTF
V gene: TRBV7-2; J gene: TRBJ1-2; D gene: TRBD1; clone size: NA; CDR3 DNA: TGTGCCAGCAGCTCCGAACGACAGGGAGATGGCTACACCTTC; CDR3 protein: CASSSERQGDGYTF
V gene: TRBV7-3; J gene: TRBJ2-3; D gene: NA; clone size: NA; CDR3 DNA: TGTGCCAGCAGCTTAACGGGTAGTAGCCGCCGGGCAGATACGCAGTATTTT; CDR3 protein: CASSLTGSSRRADTQYF
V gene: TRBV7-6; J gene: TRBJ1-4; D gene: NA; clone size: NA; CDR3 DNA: TGTGCCAGCAGCTTAGCAGGGGCCGATAATGAAAAACTGTTTTTT; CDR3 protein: CASSLAGADNEKLFF
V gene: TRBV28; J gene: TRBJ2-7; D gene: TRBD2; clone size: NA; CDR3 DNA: TGTGCCAGCAGTGGCGGACTAGTCTACGAGCAGTACTTC; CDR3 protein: CASSGGLVYEQYF
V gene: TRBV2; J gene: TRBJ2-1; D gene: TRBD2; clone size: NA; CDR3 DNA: TGTGCCAGCAGCGAACGACTAGCGGGAGGCTCTCGGCAGTTCTTC; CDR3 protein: CASSERLAGGSRQFF